The 3 T cell receptor beta chains below come from one sample, sequenced in a study of blood T cell repertoires in COVID-19. Libraries were prepared by immunoSEQ multiplex PCR; TCRdb keeps only in-frame clonotypes and omits some of them. This table has more than 200,000 clones, 70% to 90% appearing once. Sequencing input: peripheral blood. These receptors were taken from a woman aged 80 or over with acute or convalescent COVID-19.

This clone was counted only a few times. This sequence joins TRBV18 and TRBJ2-6; perhaps TRBD1 as D (6 bases). This CDR3 comprises 13 residues. V was trimmed by 6 bases and J by 9 bases, leaving 12 bases between them. Germline CDR1 KGHSH, CDR2 LQKENI. The CDR3 coding sequence is TGTGCCAGCTCCCGCCAGGGGATCAACGTCCTGACTTTC. It codes for CASSRQGINVLTF. The complete variable domain, with remaining parts taken from reference TRBV18 and TRBJ2-6, reads NAGVMQNPRHLVRRRGQEARLRCSPMKGHSHVYWYRQLPEEGLKFMVYLQKENIIDESGMPKERFSAEFPKEGPSILRIQQVVRGDSAAYFCASSRQGINVLTFGAGSRLTVL.

V and J are TRBV7-2 and TRBJ2-7; no reliable D call. The V gene lost 5 bases and the J gene lost 0 bases, with 8 bases spanning the gap. Per germline, CDR1 SGHTA and CDR2 FQGNSA. This CDR3 has 13 amino acids. CDR3: CASSTTSSYEQYF. CDR3 DNA: TGTGCCAGCAGCACCACCAGCTCCTACGAGCAGTACTTC.

The gene calls are TRBV9 and TRBJ2-5; 7 bases fit TRBD1. The CDR3 is made up of 16 amino acids. V shed 2 bases and J 5 bases; nucleotides not matched to a gene: 12. Per the germline V gene, CDR1 is SGDLS and CDR2 is YYNGEE. The CDR3 DNA follows: TGTGCCAGCAGCGTCCGGGACAGTCCCCTGGGGGAGACCCAGTACTTC. It yields the protein CASSVRDSPLGETQYF.